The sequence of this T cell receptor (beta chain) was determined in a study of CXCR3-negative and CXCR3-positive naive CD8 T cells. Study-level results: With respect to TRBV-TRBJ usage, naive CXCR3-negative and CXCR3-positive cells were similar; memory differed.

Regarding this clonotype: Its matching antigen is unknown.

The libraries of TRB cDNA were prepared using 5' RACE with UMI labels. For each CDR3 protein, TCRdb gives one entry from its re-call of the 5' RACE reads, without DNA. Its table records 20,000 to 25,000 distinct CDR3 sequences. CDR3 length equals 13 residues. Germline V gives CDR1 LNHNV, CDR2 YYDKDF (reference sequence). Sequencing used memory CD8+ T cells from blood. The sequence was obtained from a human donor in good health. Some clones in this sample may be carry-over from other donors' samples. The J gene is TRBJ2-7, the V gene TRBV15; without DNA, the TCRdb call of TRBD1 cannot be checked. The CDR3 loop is CATSPGTTYEQYF.